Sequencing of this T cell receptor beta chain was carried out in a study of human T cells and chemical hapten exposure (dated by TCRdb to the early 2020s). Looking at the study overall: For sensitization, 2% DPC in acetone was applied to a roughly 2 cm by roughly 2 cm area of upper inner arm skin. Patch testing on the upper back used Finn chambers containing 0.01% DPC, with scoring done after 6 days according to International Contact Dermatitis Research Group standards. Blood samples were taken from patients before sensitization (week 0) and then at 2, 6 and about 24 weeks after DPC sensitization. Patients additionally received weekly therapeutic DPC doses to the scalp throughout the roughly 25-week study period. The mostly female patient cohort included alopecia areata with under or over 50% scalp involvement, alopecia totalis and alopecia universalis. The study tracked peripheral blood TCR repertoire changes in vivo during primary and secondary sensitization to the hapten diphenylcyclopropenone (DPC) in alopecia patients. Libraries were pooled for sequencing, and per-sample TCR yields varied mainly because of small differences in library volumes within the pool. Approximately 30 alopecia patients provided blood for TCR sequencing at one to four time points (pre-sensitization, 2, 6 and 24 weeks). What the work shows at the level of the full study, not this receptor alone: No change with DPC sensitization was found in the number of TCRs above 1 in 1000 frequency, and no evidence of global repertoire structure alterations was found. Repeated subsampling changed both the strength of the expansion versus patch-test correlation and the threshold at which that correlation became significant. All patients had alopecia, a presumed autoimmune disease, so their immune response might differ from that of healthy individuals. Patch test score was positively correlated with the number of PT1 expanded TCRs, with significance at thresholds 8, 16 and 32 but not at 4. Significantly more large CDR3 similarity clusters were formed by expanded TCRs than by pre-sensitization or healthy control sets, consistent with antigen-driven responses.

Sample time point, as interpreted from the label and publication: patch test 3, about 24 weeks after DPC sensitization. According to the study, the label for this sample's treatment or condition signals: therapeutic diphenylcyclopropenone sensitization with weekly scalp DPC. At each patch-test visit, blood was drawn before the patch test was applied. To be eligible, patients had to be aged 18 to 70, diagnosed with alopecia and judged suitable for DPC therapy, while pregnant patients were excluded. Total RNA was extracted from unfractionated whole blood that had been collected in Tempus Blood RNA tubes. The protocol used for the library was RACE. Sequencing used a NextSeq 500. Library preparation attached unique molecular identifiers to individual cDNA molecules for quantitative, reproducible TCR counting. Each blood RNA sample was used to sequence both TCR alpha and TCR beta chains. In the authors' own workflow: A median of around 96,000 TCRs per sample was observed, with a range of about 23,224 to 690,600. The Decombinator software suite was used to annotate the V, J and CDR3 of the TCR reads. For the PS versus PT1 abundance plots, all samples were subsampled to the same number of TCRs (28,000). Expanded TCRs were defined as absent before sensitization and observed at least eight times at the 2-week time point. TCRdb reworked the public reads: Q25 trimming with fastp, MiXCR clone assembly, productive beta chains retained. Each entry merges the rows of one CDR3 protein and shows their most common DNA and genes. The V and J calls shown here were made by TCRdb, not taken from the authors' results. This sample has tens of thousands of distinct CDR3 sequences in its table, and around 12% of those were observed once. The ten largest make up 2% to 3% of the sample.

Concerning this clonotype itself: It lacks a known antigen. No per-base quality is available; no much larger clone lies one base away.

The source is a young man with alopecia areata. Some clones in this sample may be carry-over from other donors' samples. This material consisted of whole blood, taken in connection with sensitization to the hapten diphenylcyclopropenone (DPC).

The DNA reads as follows: TGCAGTGCTCGGGGACTAGCGGGGGGCCTTTACTCCTACAATGAGCAGTTCTTC. Translated, it gives CSARGLAGGLYSYNEQFF. The chain is made from TRBV20-1 and TRBJ2-1; TRBD2 agrees with 15 junctional bases. Counted from cysteine to phenylalanine, this CDR3 has 18 amino acids. Kept here is only the CDR3 DNA, which spans 54 bases and is read in frame from base 1. As encoded in the germline V gene (reference sequence), CDR1 is DFQATT while CDR2 is SNEGSKA. V is cut back by 5 bases and J by 0 bases, with 8 bases in the junction unmatched.